This is a list of T cell receptor beta chains from one sample in a study of blood T cell repertoires in COVID-19. Only in-frame clones appear in the TCRdb table, and some are missing; sequencing was by immunoSEQ multiplex PCR. This sample has more than 95,000 clones; approximately 87% occur once, and the top ten carry 6.5% to 9%. The sample comprised peripheral blood. Receptors originate from a man aged 45-60 years with acute or convalescent COVID-19. Both conserved end residues are part of each CDR3. A D gene is named only where the DNA matches it firmly. Size is stated for part of the rows, as once, few or many counts, or as a class when the clone is expanded.

>once|TRBJ2-3|TRBV5-4|.
TGTGCCAGCAGCTTGGGCCTAGCTCCAGATACGCAGTATTTT
CASSLGLAPDTQYF
>.|TRBJ2-1|TRBV6-6|.
TGTGCCAGCAGTTACCTAGACAATGAGCAGTTCTTC
CASSYLDNEQFF
>.|TRBJ2-7|TRBV6-1|TRBD2
TGTGCCAGCAGTGCCGTCTCAAGGGCGGGAGCGGGAGTCCCCTACGAGCAGTACTTC
CASSAVSRAGAGVPYEQYF
>.|TRBJ1-6|TRBV5-1|TRBD1
TGCGCCAGCAGCCCTCGACAGGGAGATTCACCCCTCCACTTT
CASSPRQGDSPLHF
>.|TRBJ1-6|TRBV12-5|.
TGTGCTAGTGCTTTTCCAAAATCACCCCTCCACTTT
CASAFPKSPLHF
>.|TRBJ1-3|TRBV12-1|.
TGTGCCAGCAGCCTCCCCCTGACTGCTGGAAACACCATATATTTT
CASSLPLTAGNTIYF
>.|TRBJ1-2|TRBV3-1/TRBV3-2|TRBD1
TGTGCCAGCAGCCAAGGGACAGGGTATACCTATGGCTACACCTTC
CASSQGTGYTYGYTF
>.|TRBJ2-3|TRBV24-1|TRBD1
TGTGCCACCAGTGACGCCGGGACAGGGGGCCCAGATACGCAGTATTTT
CATSDAGTGGPDTQYF
>few|TRBJ1-1|TRBV4-1|.
TGCGCCAGCAGCCAAGGTCTGTTGGGGCGGAAGGTCACTGAAGCTTTCTTT
CASSQGLLGRKVTEAFF
>.|TRBJ2-7|TRBV7-9|TRBD2
TGTGCCATCCGGGGAGGAGCGGGAGGGCCCCCCCAAGAGCAGTACTTC
CAIRGGAGGPPQEQYF
>.|TRBJ1-5|TRBV5-8|TRBD1
TGTGCCAGCAGCTACTGGACAGGATGGGGCAATCAGCCCCAGCATTTT
CASSYWTGWGNQPQHF
>.|TRBJ1-6|TRBV19|.
TGTGCCAGTGGAAAGGGGCGGCTAACTGATTCACCCCTCCACTTT
CASGKGRLTDSPLHF
>.|TRBJ2-7|TRBV11-2|TRBD1
TGTGCCAGCAGCATAGGACAGGGGGCCTACGAGCAGTACTTC
CASSIGQGAYEQYF
>.|TRBJ1-2|TRBV27|.
TGTGCCAGCAGTTCGCGGGGGAAGGGAGGCTACACCTTC
CASSSRGKGGYTF
>.|TRBJ2-3|TRBV5-1|TRBD2
TGCGCCAGCAGCCTCCAGGGAGGGACTAGCACAGATACGCAGTATTTT
CASSLQGGTSTDTQYF
>.|TRBJ2-3|TRBV7-6|TRBD1
TGTGCCAGCAGCTTAGGGGGACAGGCCTCTTCGGTTTTT
CASSLGGQASSVF
>.|TRBJ2-7|TRBV6-6|.
TGTGCCAGCACCTTTCGGATGAGCGGGTTCTACGAGCAGTACTTC
CASTFRMSGFYEQYF
>.|TRBJ1-2|TRBV19|TRBD1
TGTGCCAGTAGTACCAACAGGGGGCTTGGCTACACCTTC
CASSTNRGLGYTF
>once|TRBJ2-7|TRBV20-1|TRBD1
TGCGGTAAAGGGACAGGTGACGAGCAGTACTTC
CGKGTGDEQYF
>.|TRBJ2-3|TRBV27|.
TGTGCCAGCAGTTTATTAGGGGGAGCGTCCCCAGATACGCAGTATTTT
CASSLLGGASPDTQYF
>.|TRBJ1-3|TRBV11-3|TRBD1
TGTGCCAGCAGCTTTGGACAGGCAAGCTCTGGAAACACCATATATTTT
CASSFGQASSGNTIYF
>once|TRBJ2-3|TRBV21-1|.
TGTGCCAGCAGCGATACCCGGGACAGGAGCACAGATACGCAGTATTTT
CASSDTRDRSTDTQYF
>.|TRBJ2-1|TRBV24-1|.
TGTGCCACCAGTGATTTTTCCAGGCCAATCAGCTCCTACAATGAGCAGTTCTTC
CATSDFSRPISSYNEQFF
>once|TRBJ2-5|TRBV7-9|TRBD2
TGTGCCAGCAGCTTCCTTGGACTAGCGGGAGGGACGGAGACCCAGTACTTC
CASSFLGLAGGTETQYF
>.|TRBJ2-7|TRBV7-8|.
TGTGCCAGCAGCTTACCCGGGACACCACCCTATATGCAGTACTTC
CASSLPGTPPYMQYF
>.|TRBJ2-7|TRBV25-1|.
TGTGCCAGCAGTGAATCGGGGGCCGGACTAGCCTACGAGCAGTACTTC
CASSESGAGLAYEQYF
>once|TRBJ1-5|TRBV29-1|TRBD1
TGCAGCGTTGGGGACAGGGGGAATCAGCCCCAGCATTTT
CSVGDRGNQPQHF
>.|TRBJ2-2|TRBV7-9|.
TGTGCCAGCAGCAACCAAGCCGGGAGCCATAACACCGGGGAGCTGTTTTTT
CASSNQAGSHNTGELFF
>.|TRBJ2-3|TRBV6-2/TRBV6-3|TRBD1
TGTGCCAGCAGTTACGGACAGGTTGATAGCACAGATACGCAGTATTTT
CASSYGQVDSTDTQYF
>many|TRBJ1-6|TRBV5-4|.
TGTGCCAGCAGAATGGACAGAGATCAATCACCCCTCCACTTT
CASRMDRDQSPLHF
>.|TRBJ1-2|TRBV24-1|.
TGTGCCACCAGTGATAGGAGGAGACCCGATGGCTACACCTTC
CATSDRRRPDGYTF
>once|TRBJ2-7|TRBV11-3|TRBD1
TGTGCCAGCAGCTTAGAGGGGACAGCTCATTCCTACGAGCAGTACTTC
CASSLEGTAHSYEQYF
>once|TRBJ2-2|TRBV5-8|TRBD2
TGTGCCAGCAGCAAAAAAATTCTAGCGGGAGGTACCGGGGAGCTGTTTTTT
CASSKKILAGGTGELFF
>.|TRBJ1-2|TRBV12-3/TRBV12-4|TRBD1
TGTGCCAGCAGTTTAGGGACAGGCTATGGCTACACCTTC
CASSLGTGYGYTF
>once|TRBJ2-3|TRBV29-1|.
TGCAGCGTTGAATCCGGTCTCCCGGTCGTGACAGATACGCAGTATTTT
CSVESGLPVVTDTQYF
>once|TRBJ2-5|TRBV24-1|TRBD1
TGTGCCACCAGTGAAGGGGGCGGCGGGCCCGCACAAGAGACCCAGTACTTC
CATSEGGGGPAQETQYF
>.|TRBJ1-6|TRBV5-1|TRBD1
TGCGCCAGCAGCAGAACCGGCCCTGACAGGGGGCTTTCACCCCTCCACTTT
CASSRTGPDRGLSPLHF
>.|TRBJ1-6|TRBV6-2/TRBV6-3|.
TGTGCCAGCAGCTCCCCCCGCGGGGGGGGTTCACCCCTCCACTTT
CASSSPRGGGSPLHF
>.|TRBJ2-1|TRBV3-1/TRBV3-2|.
TGTGCCAGCAGCCAAGACCCTGGGCGGGGATATCTCTACAATGAGCAGTTCTTC
CASSQDPGRGYLYNEQFF
>.|TRBJ2-1|TRBV5-1|TRBD2
TGCGCCAGCAGTCCGGCCGGGCTAGCGGGTTACAATGAGCAGTTCTTC
CASSPAGLAGYNEQFF
>few|TRBJ2-7|TRBV2|.
TGTGCCAGCAGAATAAGACGACAGAAGACCTACGAGCAGTACTTC
CASRIRRQKTYEQYF
>.|TRBJ2-1|TRBV11-2|TRBD2
TGTGCCAGCAGATTAGCGGGAGGGCCAACAAGTATCTATGAGCAGTTCTTC
CASRLAGGPTSIYEQFF
>.|TRBJ2-3|TRBV24-1|TRBD1
TGTGCCACCAGTGAATCGACAGGGGCGAGCACAGATACGCAGTATTTT
CATSESTGASTDTQYF